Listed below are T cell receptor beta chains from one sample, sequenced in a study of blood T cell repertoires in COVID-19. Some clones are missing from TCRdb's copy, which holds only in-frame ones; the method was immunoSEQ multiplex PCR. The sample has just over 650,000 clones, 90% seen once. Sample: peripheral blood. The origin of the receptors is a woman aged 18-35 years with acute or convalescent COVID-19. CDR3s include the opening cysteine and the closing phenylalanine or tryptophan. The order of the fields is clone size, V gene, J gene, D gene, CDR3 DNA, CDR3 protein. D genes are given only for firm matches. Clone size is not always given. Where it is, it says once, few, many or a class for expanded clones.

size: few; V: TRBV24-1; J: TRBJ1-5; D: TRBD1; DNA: TGTGCCACCAGTGATTCGCACCCGGGACAGGGGAATCAGCCCCAGCATTTT; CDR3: CATSDSHPGQGNQPQHF
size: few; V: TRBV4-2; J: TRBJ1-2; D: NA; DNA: TGTGCCAGCAGCCAAGCAGCAGGGGTCGCCTATGGCTACACCTTC; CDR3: CASSQAAGVAYGYTF
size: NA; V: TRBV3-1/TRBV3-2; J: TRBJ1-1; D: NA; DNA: TGTGCCAGCAGCCGCCTCGGGTGGAACACTGAAGCTTTCTTT; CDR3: CASSRLGWNTEAFF
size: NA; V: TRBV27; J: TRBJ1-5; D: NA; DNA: TGTGCCAGCAGTCTGACTCGTACGCCCTATAGCAATCAGCCCCAGCATTTT; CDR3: CASSLTRTPYSNQPQHF
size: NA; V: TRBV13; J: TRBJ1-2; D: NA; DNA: TGTGCCAGCAGCTTAGATCGAGGGGTGCGGGGGCTCTATGGCTACACCTTC; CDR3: CASSLDRGVRGLYGYTF
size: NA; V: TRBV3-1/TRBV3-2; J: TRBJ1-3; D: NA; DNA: TGTGCCAGCAGCCTTCTCTTACAAGACAGGGGAAACACCATATATTTT; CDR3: CASSLLLQDRGNTIYF
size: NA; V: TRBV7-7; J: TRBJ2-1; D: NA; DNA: TGTGCCAGCAGCTTAAGTGGGAGTCCACACAATGAGCAGTTCTTC; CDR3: CASSLSGSPHNEQFF
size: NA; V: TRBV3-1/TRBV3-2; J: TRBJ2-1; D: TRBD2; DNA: TGTGCCAGCAGCCATACGTCTGCTAGCGGGGGAGGCGAGCAGTTCTTC; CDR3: CASSHTSASGGGEQFF
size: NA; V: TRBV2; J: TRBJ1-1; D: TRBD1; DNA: TGTGCCACCGGAAGGGGGCGGAACACTGAAGCTTTCTTT; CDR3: CATGRGRNTEAFF
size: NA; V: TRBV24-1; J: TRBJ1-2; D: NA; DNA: TGTGCCACCAACGCCCGGGGCTATGGCTACACCTTC; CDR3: CATNARGYGYTF
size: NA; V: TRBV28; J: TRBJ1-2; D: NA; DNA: TGTGCCAGCAGAGGGAGAGGGAGGGGGGACTATGGCTACACCTTC; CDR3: CASRGRGRGDYGYTF
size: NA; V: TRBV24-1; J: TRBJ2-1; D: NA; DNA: TGTGCCACCAGTGATTTGGAGCGCTCCTACAATGAGCAGTTCTTC; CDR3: CATSDLERSYNEQFF
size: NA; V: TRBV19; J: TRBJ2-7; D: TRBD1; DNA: TGTGCCAGTAGTATAGACAGGGGGCCCTACGAGCAGTACTTC; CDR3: CASSIDRGPYEQYF
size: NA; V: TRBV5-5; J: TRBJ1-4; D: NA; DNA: TGTGCCAGCAGCTTGGCGGGTTGGGGCAAAGAAAAACTGTTTTTT; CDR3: CASSLAGWGKEKLFF
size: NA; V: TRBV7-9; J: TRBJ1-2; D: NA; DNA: TGTGCCGGACACGCCGGTCTCGGTGGCTACACCTTC; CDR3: CAGHAGLGGYTF
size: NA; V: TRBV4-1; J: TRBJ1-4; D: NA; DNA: TGCGCCAGCAGCGAACAGGGACACTTTAATGAAAAACTGTTTTTT; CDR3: CASSEQGHFNEKLFF
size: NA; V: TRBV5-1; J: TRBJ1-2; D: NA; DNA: TGCGCCAGCAGCTTGGGTCAGGGGACGAGCGTCTATGGCTACACCTTC; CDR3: CASSLGQGTSVYGYTF
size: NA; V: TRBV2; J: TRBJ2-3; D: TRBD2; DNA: TGTGCCACCATAGGGCTAGCGGGCACAGATACGCAGTATTTT; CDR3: CATIGLAGTDTQYF
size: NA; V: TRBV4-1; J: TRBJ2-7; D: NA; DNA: TGCGCCAGCAGCCAAGTCGCAGCGGCTGATTGGGGAACCTCAATCTACGAGCAGTACTTC; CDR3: CASSQVAAADWGTSIYEQYF
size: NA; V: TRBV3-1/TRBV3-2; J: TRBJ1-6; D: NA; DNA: TGTGCCAGCAGCCAAGAGACACGATTCTCACCCCTCCACTTT; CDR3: CASSQETRFSPLHF
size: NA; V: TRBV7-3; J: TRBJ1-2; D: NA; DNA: TGTGCCAGCAGCTTATTCGCAGGGGTATCGGATGGCTACACCTTC; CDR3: CASSLFAGVSDGYTF
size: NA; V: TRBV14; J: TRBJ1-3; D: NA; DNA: TGTGCCAGCAGCCCCTCGGACTGGAGCTCTGGAAACACCATATATTTT; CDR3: CASSPSDWSSGNTIYF
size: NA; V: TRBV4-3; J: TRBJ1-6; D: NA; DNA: TGCGCCAGCAGCCAAGACACCGGTCGGGGATCACCCCTCCACTTT; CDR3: CASSQDTGRGSPLHF
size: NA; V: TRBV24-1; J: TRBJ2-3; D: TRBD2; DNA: TGTGCCACCAGCCGGGGGGGGGTCCTCACAGATACGCAGTATTTT; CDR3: CATSRGGVLTDTQYF
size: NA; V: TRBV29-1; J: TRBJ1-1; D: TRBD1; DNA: TGCAGCGTTACCGGGACAGCGAACACTGAAGCTTTCTTT; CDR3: CSVTGTANTEAFF
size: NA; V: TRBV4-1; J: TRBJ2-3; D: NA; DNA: TGCGCCAGCAGCCAAGCGGCAGATACGCAGTATTTT; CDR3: CASSQAADTQYF
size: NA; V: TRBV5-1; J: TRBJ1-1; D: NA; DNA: TGCGCCAGCAGCTACACAGGGACTGAAGCTTTCTTT; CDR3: CASSYTGTEAFF
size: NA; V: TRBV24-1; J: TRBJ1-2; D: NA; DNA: TGTGCCACCAGTTCGCGGAAACAGGGTTTTGGCTACACCTTC; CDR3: CATSSRKQGFGYTF
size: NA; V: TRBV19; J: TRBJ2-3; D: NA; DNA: TGTGCCAGTAGTGTAACAGATACGCAGTATTTT; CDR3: CASSVTDTQYF